A selection of T cell receptor beta chains follows, all from one sample in a study of neurological immune-mediated disorders. One entry per CDR3 protein, called by TCRdb with MiXCR from the 5' RACE reads. The sample yields some 70,000 distinct CDR3 sequences, around 3% seen once. Material for sequencing was PBMCs. These TCRs come from a man between 40 and 49 years old with multiple sclerosis. Each CDR3 is given with its conserved first and last residue. D genes are given only for firm matches. Clone size is given for some rows only: seen once, a few or many times, or a class if the clone is expanded.

>many|TRBJ2-2|TRBV9|TRBD2
TGTGCCAGCAGCTTCGCGGGGGGGTCGAACACCGGGGAGCTGTTTTTT
CASSFAGGSNTGELFF
>many|TRBJ2-1|TRBV9|TRBD2
TGTGCCAGCAGCGCCAGGCGGGAGGGCGGTGAGCAGTTCTTC
CASSARREGGEQFF
>many|TRBJ1-1|TRBV24-1|NA
TGTGCCACCAGTGGAATGGGCAGGTGGGGCACTGAAGCTTTCTTT
CATSGMGRWGTEAFF
>many|TRBJ2-1|TRBV7-3|TRBD1
TGTGCCAGCAGTCTTTCCGGGACAGGGGGCAATGAGCAGTTCTTC
CASSLSGTGGNEQFF
>NA|TRBJ2-5|TRBV30|NA
TGTGCCTGGAGCGCCAACCGGGGAAACCGTAGTGAGACCCAGTACTTC
CAWSANRGNRSETQYF
>many|TRBJ2-1|TRBV12-3/TRBV12-4|TRBD2
TGTGCCAGCAGTCTCGCGGGAGGCCATGAGCAGTTCTTC
CASSLAGGHEQFF
>many|TRBJ2-7|TRBV2|TRBD2
TGTGCCAGCAGACAAGGGACTAGCGGGAACTACGAGCAGTACTTC
CASRQGTSGNYEQYF
>many|TRBJ1-2|TRBV5-1|TRBD1
TGCGCCAGCAGCTTGATCGGACAGGGGGATGGCTACACCTTC
CASSLIGQGDGYTF
>many|TRBJ2-3|TRBV5-1|TRBD2
TGCGCCAGCAGCCCGACTAGCGGGGGGATCACGCAGTATTTT
CASSPTSGGITQYF
>many|TRBJ2-2|TRBV5-5|NA
TGTGCCAGCAGTAGCCCCCCGAACACCGGGGAGCTGTTTTTT
CASSSPPNTGELFF
>many|TRBJ1-1|TRBV20-1|NA
TGCAGTGCTAGAGATCGCGGGACTTTCGAAGCTTTCTTT
CSARDRGTFEAFF
>many|TRBJ1-5|TRBV20-1|NA
TGCAGTGTCCCGGCGAGGGACAGCAATCAGCCCCAGCATTTT
CSVPARDSNQPQHF
>many|TRBJ1-2|TRBV9|NA
TGTGCCAGCAGCGGTGGACAGTCCGTTAACTATGGCTACACCTTC
CASSGGQSVNYGYTF
>many|TRBJ2-7|TRBV5-1|NA
TGCGCCAGCAGCTTGGATGGTGGGCAGGGGCTCAGGGACGAGCAGTACTTC
CASSLDGGQGLRDEQYF
>many|TRBJ1-6|TRBV5-1|NA
TGCGCCAGCAGCTTGGACGGGAATCAGGATTCACCCCTCCACTTT
CASSLDGNQDSPLHF
>many|TRBJ2-3|TRBV6-1|NA
TGTGCCAGCAGTGCCCAGGACACAGATACGCAGTATTTT
CASSAQDTDTQYF
>many|TRBJ2-7|TRBV6-5|NA
TGTGCCAGCAATACGGGGAGTGGCGAGCAGTACTTC
CASNTGSGEQYF